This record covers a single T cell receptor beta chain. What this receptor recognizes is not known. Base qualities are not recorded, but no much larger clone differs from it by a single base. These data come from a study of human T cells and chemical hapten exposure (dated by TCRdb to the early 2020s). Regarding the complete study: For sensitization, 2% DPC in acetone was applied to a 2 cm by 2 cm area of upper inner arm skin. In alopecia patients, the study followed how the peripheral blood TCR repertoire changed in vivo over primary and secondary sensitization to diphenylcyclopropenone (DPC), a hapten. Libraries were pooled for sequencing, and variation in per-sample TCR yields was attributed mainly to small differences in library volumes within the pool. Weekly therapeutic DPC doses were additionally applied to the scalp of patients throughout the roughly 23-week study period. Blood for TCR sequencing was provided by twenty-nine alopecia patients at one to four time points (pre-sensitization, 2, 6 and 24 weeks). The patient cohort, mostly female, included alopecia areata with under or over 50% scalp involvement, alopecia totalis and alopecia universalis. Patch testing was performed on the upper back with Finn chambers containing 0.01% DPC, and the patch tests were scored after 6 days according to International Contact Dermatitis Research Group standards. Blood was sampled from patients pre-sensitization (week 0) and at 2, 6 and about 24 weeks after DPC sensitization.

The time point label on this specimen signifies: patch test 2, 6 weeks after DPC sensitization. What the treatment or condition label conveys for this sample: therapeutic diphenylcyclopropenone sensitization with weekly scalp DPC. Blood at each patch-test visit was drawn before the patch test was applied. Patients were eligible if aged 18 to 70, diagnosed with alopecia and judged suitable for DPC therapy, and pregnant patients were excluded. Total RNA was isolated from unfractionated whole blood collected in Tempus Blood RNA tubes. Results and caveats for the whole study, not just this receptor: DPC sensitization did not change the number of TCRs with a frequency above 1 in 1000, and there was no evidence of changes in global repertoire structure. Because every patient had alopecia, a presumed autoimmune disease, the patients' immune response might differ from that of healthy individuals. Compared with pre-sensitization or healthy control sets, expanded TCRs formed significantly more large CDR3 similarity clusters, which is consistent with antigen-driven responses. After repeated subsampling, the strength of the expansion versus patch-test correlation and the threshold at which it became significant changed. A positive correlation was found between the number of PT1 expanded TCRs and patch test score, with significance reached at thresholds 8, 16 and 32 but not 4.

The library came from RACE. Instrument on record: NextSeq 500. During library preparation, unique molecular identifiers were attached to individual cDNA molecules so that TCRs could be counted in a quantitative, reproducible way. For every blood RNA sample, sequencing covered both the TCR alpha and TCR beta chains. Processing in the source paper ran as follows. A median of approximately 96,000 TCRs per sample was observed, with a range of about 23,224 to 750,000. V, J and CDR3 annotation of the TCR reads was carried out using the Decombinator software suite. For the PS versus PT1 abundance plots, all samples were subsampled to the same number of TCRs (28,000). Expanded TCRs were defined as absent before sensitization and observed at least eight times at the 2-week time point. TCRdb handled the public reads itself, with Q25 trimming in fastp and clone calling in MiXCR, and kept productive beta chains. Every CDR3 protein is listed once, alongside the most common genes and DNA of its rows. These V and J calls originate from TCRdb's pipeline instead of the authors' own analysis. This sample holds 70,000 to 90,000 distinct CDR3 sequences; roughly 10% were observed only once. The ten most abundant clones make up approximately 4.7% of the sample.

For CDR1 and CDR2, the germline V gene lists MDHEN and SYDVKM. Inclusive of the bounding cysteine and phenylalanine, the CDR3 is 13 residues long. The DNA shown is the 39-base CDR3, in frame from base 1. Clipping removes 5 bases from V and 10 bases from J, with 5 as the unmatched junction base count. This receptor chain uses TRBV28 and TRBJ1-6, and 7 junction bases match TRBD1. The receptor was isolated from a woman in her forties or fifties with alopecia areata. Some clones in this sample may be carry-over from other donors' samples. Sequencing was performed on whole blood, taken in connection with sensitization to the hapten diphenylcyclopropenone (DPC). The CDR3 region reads CASSDRVRSPLHF. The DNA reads TGTGCCAGCAGTGACAGGGTGCGGTCACCCCTCCACTTT.